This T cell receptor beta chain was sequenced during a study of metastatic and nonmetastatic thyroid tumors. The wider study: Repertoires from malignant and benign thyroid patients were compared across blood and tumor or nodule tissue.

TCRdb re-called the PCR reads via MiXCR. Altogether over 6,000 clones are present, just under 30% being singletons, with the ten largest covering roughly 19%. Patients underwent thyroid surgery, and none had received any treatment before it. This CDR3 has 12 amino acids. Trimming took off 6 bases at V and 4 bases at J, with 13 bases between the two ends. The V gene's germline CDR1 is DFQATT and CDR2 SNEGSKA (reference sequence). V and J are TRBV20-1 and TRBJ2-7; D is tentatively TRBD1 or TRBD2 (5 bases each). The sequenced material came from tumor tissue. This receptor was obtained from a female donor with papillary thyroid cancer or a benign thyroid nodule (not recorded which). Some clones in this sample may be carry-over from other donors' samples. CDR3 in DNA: TGCAGTGCCCCGAAGGGGACGTACGAGCAGTACTTC. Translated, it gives CSAPKGTYEQYF.